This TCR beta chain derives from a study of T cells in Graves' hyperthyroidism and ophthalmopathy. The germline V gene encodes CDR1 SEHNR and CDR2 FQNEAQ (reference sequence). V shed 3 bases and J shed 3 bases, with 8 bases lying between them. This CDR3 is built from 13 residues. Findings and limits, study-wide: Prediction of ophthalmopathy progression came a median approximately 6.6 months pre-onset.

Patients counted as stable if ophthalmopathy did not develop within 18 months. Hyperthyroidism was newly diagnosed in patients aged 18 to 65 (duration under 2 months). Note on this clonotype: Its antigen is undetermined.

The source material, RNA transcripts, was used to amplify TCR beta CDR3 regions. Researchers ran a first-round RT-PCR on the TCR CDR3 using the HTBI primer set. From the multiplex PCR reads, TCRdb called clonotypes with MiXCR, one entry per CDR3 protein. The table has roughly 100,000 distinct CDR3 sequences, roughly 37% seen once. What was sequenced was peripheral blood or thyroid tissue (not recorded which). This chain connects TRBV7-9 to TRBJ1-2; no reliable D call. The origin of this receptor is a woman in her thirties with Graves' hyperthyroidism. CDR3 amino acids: CASSFPLYYGYTF. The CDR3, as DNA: TGTGCCAGCAGCTTCCCTCTCTACTATGGCTACACCTTC.